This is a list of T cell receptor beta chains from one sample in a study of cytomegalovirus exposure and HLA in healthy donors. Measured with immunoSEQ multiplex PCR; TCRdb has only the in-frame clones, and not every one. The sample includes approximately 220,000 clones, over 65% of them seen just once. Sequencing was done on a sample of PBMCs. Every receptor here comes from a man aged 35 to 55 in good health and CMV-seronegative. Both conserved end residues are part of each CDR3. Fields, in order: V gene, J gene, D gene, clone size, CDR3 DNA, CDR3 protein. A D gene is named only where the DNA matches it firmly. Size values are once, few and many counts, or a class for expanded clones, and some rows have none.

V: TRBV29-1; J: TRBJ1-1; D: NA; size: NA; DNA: TGCAGCGTTGATCAAGCCACTGAAGCTTTCTTT; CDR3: CSVDQATEAFF
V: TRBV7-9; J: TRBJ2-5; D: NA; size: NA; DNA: TGTTCCAGCAGCGGTCCCCTATTCCGGGAGTACTTC; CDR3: CSSSGPLFREYF
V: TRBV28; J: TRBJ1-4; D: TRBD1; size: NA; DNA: TGTGCCAGCCGGGACAGCACGAATGAAAAACTGTTTTTT; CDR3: CASRDSTNEKLFF
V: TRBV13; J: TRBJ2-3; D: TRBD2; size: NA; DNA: TGTGCCAGCAGCCCACTTGCGAAGCGGGAGGGTAGCACAGATATGCAGTATTTT; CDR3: CASSPLAKREGSTDMQYF
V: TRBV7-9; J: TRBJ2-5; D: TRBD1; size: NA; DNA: TGTGCCAGCAGCCAGACAGGGTCGGTTGATGCGGAGACCCAGTACTTC; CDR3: CASSQTGSVDAETQYF
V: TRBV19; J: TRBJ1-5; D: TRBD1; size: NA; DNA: TGTGCCAGTAGTATCGGACAGGGCGGCAATCAGCCCCAGCATTTT; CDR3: CASSIGQGGNQPQHF
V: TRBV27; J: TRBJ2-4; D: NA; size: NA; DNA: TGTGCCAGCAGAATAAACAGGGGAGGCAAAAACATTCAGTACTTC; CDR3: CASRINRGGKNIQYF
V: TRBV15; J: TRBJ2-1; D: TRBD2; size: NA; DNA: TGTGCCACCAGCAGAGAAATCCTGACTAGCAGTATTATCAATGAGCAGTTCTTC; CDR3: CATSREILTSSIINEQFF
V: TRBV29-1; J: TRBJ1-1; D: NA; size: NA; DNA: TGCAGCGTTGAGGTAAGGGGCGGAACTGAAGCTTTCTTT; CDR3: CSVEVRGGTEAFF
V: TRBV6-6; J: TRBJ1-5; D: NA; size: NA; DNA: TGTGCCAGCAGTTACCGGGGAGACCTTAGGAATCAGCCCCAGCATTTT; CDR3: CASSYRGDLRNQPQHF
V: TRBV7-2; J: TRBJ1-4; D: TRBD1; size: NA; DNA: TGTGCCAGCAGCTTTGACAGGGGGCATTACGGCGAAAAACTGTTTTTT; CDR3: CASSFDRGHYGEKLFF
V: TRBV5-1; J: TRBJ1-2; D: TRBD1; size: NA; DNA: TGCGCCAGCAGCTTGGGCACGGGACAGCTCTATGGCTACACCTTC; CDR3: CASSLGTGQLYGYTF
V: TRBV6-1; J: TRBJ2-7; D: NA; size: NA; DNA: TGTGCCAGCAGTGATTTAGGAGCCAGGGAGTACTTC; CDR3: CASSDLGAREYF
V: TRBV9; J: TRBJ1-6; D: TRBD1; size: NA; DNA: TGTGCCAGCAGCCGAGGGACAGGGGTTTCACCCCTCCACTTT; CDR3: CASSRGTGVSPLHF
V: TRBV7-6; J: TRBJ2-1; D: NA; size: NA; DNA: TGTGCCAGCAGCTTATTTGCAGGGGACAATGAGCAGTTCTTC; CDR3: CASSLFAGDNEQFF
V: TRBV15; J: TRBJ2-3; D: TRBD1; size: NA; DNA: TGTGCCACCAGCAGAAACCCCGGGACAGGGTCCGATGGGCCTTCAGATACGCAGTATTTT; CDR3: CATSRNPGTGSDGPSDTQYF
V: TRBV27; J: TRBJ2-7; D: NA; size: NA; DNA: TGTGCCAGCAGTAATCGGGACAACGGGTGGGAGCAGTACTTC; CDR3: CASSNRDNGWEQYF
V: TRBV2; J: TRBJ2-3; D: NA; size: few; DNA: TGTGCCAGCAAGGGGACATCTAGCACAGATACGCAGTATTTT; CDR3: CASKGTSSTDTQYF
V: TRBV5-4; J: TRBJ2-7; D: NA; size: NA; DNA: TGTGCCAGCAGCTTGGACGTCGGGAGTTCCTACGAGCAGTACTTC; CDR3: CASSLDVGSSYEQYF
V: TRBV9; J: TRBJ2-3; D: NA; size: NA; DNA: TGTGCCAGCAGCGTATTAGATAGTGGGCAGGGCACAGATACGCAGTATTTT; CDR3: CASSVLDSGQGTDTQYF
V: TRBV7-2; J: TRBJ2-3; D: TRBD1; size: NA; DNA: TGTGCCAGCAGCTCCAGACAGGGGGCGACAGATACGCAGTATTTT; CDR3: CASSSRQGATDTQYF
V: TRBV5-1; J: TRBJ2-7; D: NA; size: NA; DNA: TGCGCCAGCAGCTCGGACGGGAGCTCCTACGAGCAGTACTTC; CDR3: CASSSDGSSYEQYF
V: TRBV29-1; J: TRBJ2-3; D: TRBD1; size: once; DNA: TGCAGCGTTGGAGGTCTCCGCGTACAGGGGTTTATCACAGATACGCAGTATTTT; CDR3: CSVGGLRVQGFITDTQYF
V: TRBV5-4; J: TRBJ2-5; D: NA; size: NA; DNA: TGTGCCAGCAGCTTGGCCAGCGGGCCTCAAGAGACCCAGTACTTC; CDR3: CASSLASGPQETQYF
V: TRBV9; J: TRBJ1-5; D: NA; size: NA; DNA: TGTGCCAGCAGCCCCCCCGGAGCCTCGGGGAATCAGCCCCAGCATTTT; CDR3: CASSPPGASGNQPQHF
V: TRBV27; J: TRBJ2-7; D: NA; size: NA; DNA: TGTGCCAGCAGTTTAAAAGGCTGGAGCTCCTACGAGCAGTACTTC; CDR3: CASSLKGWSSYEQYF
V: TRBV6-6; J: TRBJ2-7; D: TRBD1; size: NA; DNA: TGTGCCAGCAGTTCGGACAGGAACTACGAGCAGTACTTC; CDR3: CASSSDRNYEQYF
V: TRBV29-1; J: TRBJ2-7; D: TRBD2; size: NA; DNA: TGCAGCGTTGGTCGAGCGGGGGGCGACGATTCCTACGAGCAGTACTTC; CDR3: CSVGRAGGDDSYEQYF
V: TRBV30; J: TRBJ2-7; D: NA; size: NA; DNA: TGTGCCTGGAGAATGGACAGCTATTCCTACGAGCAGTACTTC; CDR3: CAWRMDSYSYEQYF
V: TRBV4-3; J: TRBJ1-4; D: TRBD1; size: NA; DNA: TGCGCCAGCAGCCAGACAGGGACTAATGAAAAACTGTTTTTT; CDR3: CASSQTGTNEKLFF
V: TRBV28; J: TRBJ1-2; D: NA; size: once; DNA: TGTGCCAGCAGTCCCGGGACATTAGGCTATGGCTACACCTTC; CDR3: CASSPGTLGYGYTF
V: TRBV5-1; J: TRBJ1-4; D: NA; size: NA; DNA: TGCGCCAGCAGCTTGGGGCAGGGGCACGAAAAACTGTTTTTT; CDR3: CASSLGQGHEKLFF
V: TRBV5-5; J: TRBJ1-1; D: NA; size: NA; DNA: TGTGCCAGCAGCTTGCCCGGTGCGATGAACACTGAAGCTTTCTTT; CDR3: CASSLPGAMNTEAFF
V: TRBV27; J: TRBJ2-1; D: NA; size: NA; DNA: TGTGCCAGCAGTTTTTGGCCGGAGGGTAATGAGCAGTTCTTC; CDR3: CASSFWPEGNEQFF
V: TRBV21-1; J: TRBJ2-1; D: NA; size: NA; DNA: TGTGCCAGCAGCAGGCCTGACACGCTATCCTACAATGAGCAGTTCTTC; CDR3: CASSRPDTLSYNEQFF
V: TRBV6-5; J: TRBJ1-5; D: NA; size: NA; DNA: TGTGCCAGCAGTTACGGGGGCCATCAGCCCCAGCATTTT; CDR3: CASSYGGHQPQHF
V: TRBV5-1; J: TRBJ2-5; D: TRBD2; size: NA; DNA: TGCGCCAGCAGCGTGGGACTAGCGGGAAACTTCCAAGAGACCCAGTACTTC; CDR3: CASSVGLAGNFQETQYF
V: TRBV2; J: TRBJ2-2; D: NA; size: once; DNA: TGTGCCAGCAGTGAATTAGGTGGAGCTTTGAACACCGGGGAGCTGTTTTTT; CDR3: CASSELGGALNTGELFF
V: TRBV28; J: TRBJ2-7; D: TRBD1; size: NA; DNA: TGTGCCAGCAGTTCTTACAGGGGGTCAAGTTCCTACGAGCAGTACTTC; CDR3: CASSSYRGSSSYEQYF
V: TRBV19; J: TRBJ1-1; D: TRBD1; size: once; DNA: TGTGCCAGTAGGGTTGGGACAGGGAGCTTGAACACTGAAGCTTTCTTT; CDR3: CASRVGTGSLNTEAFF
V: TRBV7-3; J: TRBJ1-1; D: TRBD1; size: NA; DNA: TGTGCCAGCAGCACGAGGACAGGGACTGAAGCTTTCTTT; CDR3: CASSTRTGTEAFF
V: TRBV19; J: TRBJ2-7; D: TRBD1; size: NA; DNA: TGTGCCAGTAGTTCACAGGGGGGCACAGGGATAACCTACGAGCAGTACTTC; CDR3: CASSSQGGTGITYEQYF
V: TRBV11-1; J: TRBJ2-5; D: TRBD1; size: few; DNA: TGTGCCAGCAGCCCTCGGGACAGCGCGCAAGAGACCCAGTACTTC; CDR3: CASSPRDSAQETQYF
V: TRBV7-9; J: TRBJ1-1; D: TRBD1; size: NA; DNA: TGTGCCAGCAGCCGGCATGGAGGGGGCTCTGCCACTGAAGCTTTCTTT; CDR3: CASSRHGGGSATEAFF
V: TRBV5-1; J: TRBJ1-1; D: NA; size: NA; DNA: TGCGCCAGCAGCGCGACCCGCACGGGGAGTGGGGGGGCCACTGAAGCTTTCTTT; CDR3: CASSATRTGSGGATEAFF
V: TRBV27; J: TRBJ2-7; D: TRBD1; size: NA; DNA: TGTGCCAGCAGTTCAGGGGGCAATGACGAGCAGTACTTC; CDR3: CASSSGGNDEQYF
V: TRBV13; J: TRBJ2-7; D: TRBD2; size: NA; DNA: TGTGCCAGCAGCCTTCTCCGGGGGGGCGAGCAGTACTTC; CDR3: CASSLLRGGEQYF